The rows below give T cell receptor beta chains drawn from one sample of a study of neoadjuvant anti-PD-1 for oral cavity cancer. Measured with immunoSEQ multiplex PCR; TCRdb has only the in-frame clones, and not every one. The sample consists of about 7,000 clones, around 46% of them appearing once. The sequences come from tumor tissue, collected before nivolumab (anti-PD-1) treatment. The receptors were gathered from a person aged 35 to 85 with oral cavity squamous cell carcinoma. The CDR3 runs from the conserved cysteine through the conserved F or W. Each record gives: J gene, clone size, V gene, D gene, CDR3 protein, CDR3 DNA. A D gene is named only where the DNA matches it firmly. Clone size is shown for a subset of rows, as once, few, many or a class of expanded clone.

J gene: TRBJ2-2
clone size: -
V gene: TRBV27
D gene: -
CDR3 protein: CASSLANTGELFF
CDR3 DNA: TGTGCCAGCAGTCTCGCGAACACCGGGGAGCTGTTTTTT

J gene: TRBJ2-1
clone size: -
V gene: TRBV7-2
D gene: -
CDR3 protein: CASSLGGSYNEQFF
CDR3 DNA: TGTGCCAGCAGCTTAGGAGGCTCCTACAATGAGCAGTTCTTC

J gene: TRBJ1-1
clone size: -
V gene: TRBV13
D gene: -
CDR3 protein: CASSLGPGNTEAFF
CDR3 DNA: TGTGCCAGCAGCTTAGGGCCAGGAAACACTGAAGCTTTCTTT

J gene: TRBJ2-3
clone size: -
V gene: TRBV29-1
D gene: TRBD1
CDR3 protein: CSVDRGTDTQYF
CDR3 DNA: TGCAGCGTGGACAGGGGGACGGATACGCAGTATTTT

J gene: TRBJ1-3
clone size: -
V gene: TRBV19
D gene: -
CDR3 protein: CASSETGSSGNTIYF
CDR3 DNA: TGTGCCAGTAGTGAGACCGGATCCTCTGGAAACACCATATATTTT

J gene: TRBJ2-3
clone size: medium-sized
V gene: TRBV29-1
D gene: TRBD2
CDR3 protein: CSAGRAGAGTDTQYF
CDR3 DNA: TGCAGCGCCGGGCGAGCGGGAGCTGGCACAGATACGCAGTATTTT

J gene: TRBJ2-6
clone size: few
V gene: TRBV7-9
D gene: -
CDR3 protein: CASSLGATGANVLTF
CDR3 DNA: TGTGCCAGCAGCTTAGGGGCGACTGGGGCCAACGTCCTGACTTTC

J gene: TRBJ2-7
clone size: -
V gene: TRBV6-5
D gene: TRBD2
CDR3 protein: CASTRSDSGSYEQYF
CDR3 DNA: TGTGCCAGCACCAGATCAGATAGCGGGTCCTACGAGCAGTACTTC

J gene: TRBJ1-4
clone size: -
V gene: TRBV5-6
D gene: -
CDR3 protein: CASSLAPGPGAEKLFF
CDR3 DNA: TGTGCCAGCAGCTTGGCTCCGGGGCCGGGGGCCGAAAAACTGTTTTTT

J gene: TRBJ1-2
clone size: few
V gene: TRBV2
D gene: -
CDR3 protein: CASSTGYYGYTF
CDR3 DNA: TGTGCCAGCAGCACAGGTTATTATGGCTACACCTTC

J gene: TRBJ1-3
clone size: -
V gene: TRBV7-2
D gene: -
CDR3 protein: CASSWGVTSGNTIYF
CDR3 DNA: TGTGCCAGCAGCTGGGGGGTGACTTCTGGAAACACCATATATTTT

J gene: TRBJ2-4
clone size: -
V gene: TRBV14
D gene: TRBD1
CDR3 protein: CASSPIGTAGAKNIQYF
CDR3 DNA: TGTGCCAGCAGCCCTATAGGGACAGCCGGGGCCAAAAACATTCAGTACTTC

J gene: TRBJ2-2
clone size: -
V gene: TRBV5-6
D gene: -
CDR3 protein: CASSLASGELFF
CDR3 DNA: TGTGCCAGCAGCTTGGCGAGCGGGGAGCTGTTTTTT

J gene: TRBJ1-1
clone size: few
V gene: TRBV29-1
D gene: -
CDR3 protein: CSVVRAGGSEAFF
CDR3 DNA: TGCAGCGTCGTCAGAGCCGGGGGCTCTGAAGCTTTCTTT

J gene: TRBJ1-2
clone size: -
V gene: TRBV6-5
D gene: -
CDR3 protein: CASSFDSYGYTF
CDR3 DNA: TGTGCCAGCAGTTTCGACAGCTATGGCTACACCTTC

J gene: TRBJ2-7
clone size: few
V gene: TRBV5-6
D gene: -
CDR3 protein: CASSFLSYEQYF
CDR3 DNA: TGTGCCAGCAGCTTCCTTTCCTACGAGCAGTACTTC

J gene: TRBJ2-2
clone size: -
V gene: TRBV7-8
D gene: -
CDR3 protein: CASPVGRNTGELFF
CDR3 DNA: TGTGCCAGCCCGGTGGGGCGGAACACCGGGGAGCTGTTTTTT

J gene: TRBJ1-1
clone size: few
V gene: TRBV19
D gene: -
CDR3 protein: CASSLNLIYNTEAFF
CDR3 DNA: TGTGCCAGTAGTTTAAATCTTATCTACAACACTGAAGCTTTCTTT

J gene: TRBJ2-2
clone size: -
V gene: TRBV6-5
D gene: -
CDR3 protein: CASSSGPTGELFF
CDR3 DNA: TGTGCCAGCAGTAGCGGACCTACCGGGGAGCTGTTTTTT

J gene: TRBJ1-1
clone size: few
V gene: TRBV6-1
D gene: -
CDR3 protein: CASMGRLAFF
CDR3 DNA: TGTGCCAGCATGGGGCGTTTAGCTTTCTTT

J gene: TRBJ1-5
clone size: -
V gene: TRBV18
D gene: TRBD1
CDR3 protein: CASSSDRGQPQHF
CDR3 DNA: TGTGCCAGCTCATCCGACAGGGGTCAGCCCCAGCATTTT

J gene: TRBJ1-1
clone size: once
V gene: TRBV2
D gene: -
CDR3 protein: CASSELGEAFF
CDR3 DNA: TGTGCCAGCAGTGAGTTAGGTGAAGCTTTCTTT

J gene: TRBJ2-2
clone size: few
V gene: TRBV6-6
D gene: -
CDR3 protein: CASSYSRQGYGELFF
CDR3 DNA: TGTGCCAGCAGTTACTCGAGGCAGGGATACGGGGAGCTGTTTTTT

J gene: TRBJ1-2
clone size: few
V gene: TRBV29-1
D gene: -
CDR3 protein: CSVEDSSYGYTF
CDR3 DNA: TGCAGCGTTGAAGACAGTTCCTATGGCTACACCTTC

J gene: TRBJ2-2
clone size: few
V gene: TRBV9
D gene: -
CDR3 protein: CASSVGVGTNTGELFF
CDR3 DNA: TGTGCCAGCAGCGTAGGCGTCGGGACGAACACCGGGGAGCTGTTTTTT

J gene: TRBJ2-7
clone size: -
V gene: TRBV27
D gene: -
CDR3 protein: CASSRDSSYEQYF
CDR3 DNA: TGTGCCAGCAGTCGGGACTCCTCCTACGAGCAGTACTTC

J gene: TRBJ1-2
clone size: few
V gene: TRBV2
D gene: -
CDR3 protein: CASSESGNNGYTF
CDR3 DNA: TGTGCCAGCAGTGAATCCGGGAACAATGGCTACACCTTC

J gene: TRBJ1-1
clone size: once
V gene: TRBV27
D gene: -
CDR3 protein: CASSLSSRTVTTEAFF
CDR3 DNA: TGTGCCAGCAGTTTAAGCTCCCGGACAGTGACCACTGAAGCTTTCTTT

J gene: TRBJ2-1
clone size: -
V gene: TRBV4-1
D gene: -
CDR3 protein: CASSQVGAYGNEQFF
CDR3 DNA: TGCGCCAGCAGCCAAGTGGGGGCCTACGGGAATGAGCAGTTCTTC

J gene: TRBJ1-1
clone size: few
V gene: TRBV30
D gene: -
CDR3 protein: CARAAGTGNTEAFF
CDR3 DNA: TGTGCCAGAGCGGCCGGGACGGGGAACACTGAAGCTTTCTTT

J gene: TRBJ1-4
clone size: few
V gene: TRBV9
D gene: -
CDR3 protein: CASSVGTNEKLFF
CDR3 DNA: TGTGCCAGCAGCGTTGGTACTAATGAAAAACTGTTTTTT

J gene: TRBJ2-6
clone size: -
V gene: TRBV27
D gene: TRBD2
CDR3 protein: CASSGRAGANVLTF
CDR3 DNA: TGTGCCAGCAGTGGGAGGGCTGGGGCCAACGTCCTGACTTTC

J gene: TRBJ2-1
clone size: -
V gene: TRBV11-3
D gene: TRBD2
CDR3 protein: CASSSWERDRNEQFF
CDR3 DNA: TGTGCCAGCAGCTCGTGGGAGCGGGATCGGAATGAGCAGTTCTTC

J gene: TRBJ2-7
clone size: -
V gene: TRBV5-6
D gene: -
CDR3 protein: CASSGRSDEQYF
CDR3 DNA: TGTGCCAGCAGCGGAAGAAGTGACGAGCAGTACTTC

J gene: TRBJ2-7
clone size: once
V gene: TRBV6-1
D gene: -
CDR3 protein: CASSLTGPDEQYF
CDR3 DNA: TGTGCCAGCAGCTTGACAGGTCCCGACGAGCAGTACTTC

J gene: TRBJ2-5
clone size: few
V gene: TRBV6-5
D gene: -
CDR3 protein: CATKPGDDRKTQYF
CDR3 DNA: TGTGCCACCAAACCGGGAGACGATAGAAAGACCCAGTACTTC

J gene: TRBJ1-1
clone size: few
V gene: TRBV19
D gene: -
CDR3 protein: CASTVGLQAFF
CDR3 DNA: TGTGCCAGTACTGTCGGGCTGCAAGCTTTCTTT